This T cell receptor beta chain was sequenced in a study of T-cell reconstitution after alpha-beta-depleted transplantation in children. This clonotype showed up just a few times. Its matching antigen is unknown. Overall study results and limits: Surviving recipient T cells and thymic progenitors accounted for the high day-60 TCRbeta diversity observed in some patients. Most T-cell counts and diversity one year after the transplant came from T cells that were newly produced. Several hundred rapidly expanded clones from non-depleted graft cells reportedly supplied alpha-beta T cells about two months post-transplant.

Unique molecular identifiers tagged the TCRbeta library. MiXCR, applied by TCRdb to the PCR reads, yields one record per CDR3 protein. The sample yields roughly 790,000 distinct CDR3 sequences, approximately 15% seen once. The germline V gene has CDR1 SGHAT and CDR2 FQNNGV. The CDR3 has 17 residues. V dropped 1 base and J dropped 0 bases, with 15 bases sitting between them. V usage is TRBV11-2 and J usage is TRBJ1-2; D may be TRBD1 (5 bases). The source was PBMCs, mostly from graft donor cells, collected 360 days after TCRalphabeta/CD19-depleted stem cell transplant. The TCR sequence derives from a male patient younger than 18 who had a stem cell transplant for acute lymphoblastic leukemia, so the T cells may come from the graft donor. CDR3 residues: CASSLGARQPTNYGYTF. For the CDR3, the DNA is TGTGCCAGCAGCTTAGGGGCACGACAGCCTACTAACTATGGCTACACCTTC.